Shown below are 2 T cell receptor beta chains from a single sample sequenced in a study of blood T cell repertoires in COVID-19. Some clones are missing from TCRdb's copy, which holds only in-frame ones; the method was immunoSEQ multiplex PCR. The table has about 36,000 clones, about nine tenths seen once. Sequencing used peripheral blood. These receptor sequences come from a man aged 65 to 79 with acute or convalescent COVID-19.

The chain's CDR3 is CASTLAGTGDSGELFF. Written as DNA, the CDR3 is TGTGCCAGCACACTCGCCGGGACAGGGGATTCCGGGGAGCTGTTTTTT. The chain is built from TRBV9 and TRBJ2-2; 10 positions match TRBD1. V lost 6 bases, J lost 6 bases, and 11 bases stayed unmatched. The germline V gene encodes CDR1 SGDLS and CDR2 YYNGEE. The CDR3 covers 16 residues.

J is TRBJ1-6 and V is TRBV7-2; 8 nucleotides line up with TRBD1. The CDR3 runs 15 residues. Germline CDR1 reads SGHTA; CDR2 reads FQGNSA. J gave up 11 bases and V 1 base, and 7 bases lay outside the gene matches. The CDR3: CASSLETGAFPPLHF. CDR3 coding DNA: TGTGCCAGCAGCTTAGAGACAGGGGCCTTTCCACCCCTCCACTTT.